This paragraph reports one TCR beta chain. These data are taken from a study of human T cells and chemical hapten exposure. Time point in this sample: patch test 3, about 24 weeks after DPC sensitization. Treatment defined: therapeutic diphenylcyclopropenone sensitization with weekly scalp DPC. Ahead of applying each patch test, blood was sampled. Original analysis: Samples contained a median of approximately 100,000 TCRs, with a range of 23,224 to 690,600. TCRdb reprocessed the RACE reads with MiXCR, giving one entry per CDR3 protein. In this record, the V and J calls reflect TCRdb's handling and not the investigators' own analysis. This table holds roughly 64,000 distinct CDR3 sequences, approximately 9.9% found once. This CDR3 is 16 amino acids long. Germline CDR1 and CDR2: SGHRS and YFSETQ. The ends lost 0 bases at V and 0 bases at J; junction bases unmatched: 3.

The specimen was whole blood, collected in connection with sensitization to the hapten diphenylcyclopropenone (DPC). This TCR was sampled from a woman under 40 with alopecia areata. Some clones in this sample may be carry-over from other donors' samples. The chain links TRBV5-1 to TRBJ2-1; 7 bases are shared with TRBD2. The CDR3: CASSLVGGSSYNEQFF. The CDR3, as DNA: TGCGCCAGCAGCTTGGTGGGCGGGAGCTCCTACAATGAGCAGTTCTTC.